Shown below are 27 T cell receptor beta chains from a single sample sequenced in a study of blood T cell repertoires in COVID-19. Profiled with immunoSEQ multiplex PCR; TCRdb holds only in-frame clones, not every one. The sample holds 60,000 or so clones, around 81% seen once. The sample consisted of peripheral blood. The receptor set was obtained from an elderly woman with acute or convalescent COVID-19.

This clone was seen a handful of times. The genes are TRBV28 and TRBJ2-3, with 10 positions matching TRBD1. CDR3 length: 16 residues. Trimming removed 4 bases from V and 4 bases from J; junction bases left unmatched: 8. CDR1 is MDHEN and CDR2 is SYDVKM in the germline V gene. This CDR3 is CASSSPGTGAADTQYF. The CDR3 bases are TGTGCCAGCAGTTCACCCGGGACAGGGGCGGCAGATACGCAGTATTTT.

The CDR3 DNA sequence: TGTGCCAGCAGCGGGGCCGGGACAGGGGGCACTGAAGCTTTCTTT. Amino acid sequence: CASSGAGTGGTEAFF. The chain uses TRBV9 and TRBJ1-1; 11 bases align to TRBD1. V dropped 3 bases and J dropped 4; count of bases not matched to a gene: 5. CDR1 SGDLS and CDR2 YYNGEE come from the germline V gene. This CDR3 is built from 15 residues.

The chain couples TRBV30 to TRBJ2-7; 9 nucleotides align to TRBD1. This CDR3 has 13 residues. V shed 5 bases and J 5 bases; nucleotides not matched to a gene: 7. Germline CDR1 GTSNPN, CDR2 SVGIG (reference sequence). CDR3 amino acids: CAWDRGARNEQYF. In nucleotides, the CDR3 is TGTGCCTGGGACAGGGGGGCTAGGAACGAGCAGTACTTC.

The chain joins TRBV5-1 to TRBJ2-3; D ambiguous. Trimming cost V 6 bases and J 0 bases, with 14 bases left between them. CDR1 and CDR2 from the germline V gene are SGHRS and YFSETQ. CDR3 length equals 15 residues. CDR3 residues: CASNFVGASTDTQYF. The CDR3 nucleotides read TGCGCCAGCAACTTCGTGGGCGCCAGCACAGATACGCAGTATTTT.

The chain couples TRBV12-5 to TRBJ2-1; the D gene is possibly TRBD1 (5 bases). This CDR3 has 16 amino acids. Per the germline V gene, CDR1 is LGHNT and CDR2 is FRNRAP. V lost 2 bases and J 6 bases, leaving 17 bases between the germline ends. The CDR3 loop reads CASGLNDRDGFNEQFF. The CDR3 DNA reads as TGTGCTAGTGGTTTGAACGACAGAGATGGTTTCAATGAGCAGTTCTTC.

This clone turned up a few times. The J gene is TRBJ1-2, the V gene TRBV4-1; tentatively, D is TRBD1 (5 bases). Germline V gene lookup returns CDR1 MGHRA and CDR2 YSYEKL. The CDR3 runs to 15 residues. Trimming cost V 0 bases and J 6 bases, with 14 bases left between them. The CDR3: CASSQEDSLRNGYTF. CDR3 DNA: TGCGCCAGCAGCCAAGAAGACAGCCTTCGTAATGGCTACACCTTC.

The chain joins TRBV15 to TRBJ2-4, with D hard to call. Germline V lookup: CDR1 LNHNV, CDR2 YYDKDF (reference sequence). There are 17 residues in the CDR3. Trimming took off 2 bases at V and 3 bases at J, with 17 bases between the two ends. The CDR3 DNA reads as TGTGCCACCAGCAGACCAAAGGTGGTGTCGGGCAAAAACATTCAGTACTTC. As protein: CATSRPKVVSGKNIQYF. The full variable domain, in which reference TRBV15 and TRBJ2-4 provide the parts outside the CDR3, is DAMVIQNPRYQVTQFGKPVTLSCSQTLNHNVMYWYQQKSSQAPKLLFHYYDKDFNNEADTPDNFQSRRPNTSFCFLDIRSPGLGDTAMYLCATSRPKVVSGKNIQYFGAGTRLSVL.

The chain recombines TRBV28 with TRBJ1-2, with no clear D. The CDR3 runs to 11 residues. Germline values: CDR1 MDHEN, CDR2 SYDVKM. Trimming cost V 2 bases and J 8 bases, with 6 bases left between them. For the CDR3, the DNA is TGTGCCAGCAGTTTAGGAGGGGGCTACACCTTC. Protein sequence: CASSLGGGYTF.

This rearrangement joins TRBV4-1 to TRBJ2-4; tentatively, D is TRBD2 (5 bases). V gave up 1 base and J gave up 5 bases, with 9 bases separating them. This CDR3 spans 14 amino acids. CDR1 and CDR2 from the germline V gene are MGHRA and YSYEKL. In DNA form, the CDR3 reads TGCGCCAGCAGCCAAGCCGGGGTCCAAAACATTCAGTACTTC. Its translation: CASSQAGVQNIQYF.

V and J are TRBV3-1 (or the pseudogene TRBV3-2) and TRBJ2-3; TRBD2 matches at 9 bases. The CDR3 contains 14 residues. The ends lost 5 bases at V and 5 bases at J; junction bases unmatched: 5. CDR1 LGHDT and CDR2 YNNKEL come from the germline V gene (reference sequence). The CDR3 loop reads CASSARGGVDTQYF. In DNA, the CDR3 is TGTGCCAGCAGCGCGCGGGGGGGCGTAGATACGCAGTATTTT.

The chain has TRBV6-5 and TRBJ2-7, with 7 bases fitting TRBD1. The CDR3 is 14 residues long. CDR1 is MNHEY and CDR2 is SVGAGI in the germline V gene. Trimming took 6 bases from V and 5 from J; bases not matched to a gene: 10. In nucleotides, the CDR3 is TGTGCCAGCAGAAACTCCGGGACAGACCACGAGCAGTACTTC. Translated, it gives CASRNSGTDHEQYF.

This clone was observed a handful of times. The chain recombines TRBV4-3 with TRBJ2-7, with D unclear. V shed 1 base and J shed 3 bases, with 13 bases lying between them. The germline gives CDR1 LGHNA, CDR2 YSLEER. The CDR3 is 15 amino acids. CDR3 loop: CASSQGFGGSYEQYF. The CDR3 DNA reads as TGCGCCAGCAGCCAAGGTTTCGGCGGCAGCTACGAGCAGTACTTC.

The CDR3 protein is CASSWTGMNTEAFF. In nucleotides, the CDR3 is TGTGCCAGTAGTTGGACGGGGATGAACACTGAAGCTTTCTTT. The rearrangement joins TRBV19 to TRBJ1-1; D call uncertain. The CDR3 contains 14 residues. The V gene lost 5 bases and the J gene lost 0 bases, with 10 bases spanning the gap. Germline values: CDR1 LNHDA, CDR2 SQIVND (reference sequence).

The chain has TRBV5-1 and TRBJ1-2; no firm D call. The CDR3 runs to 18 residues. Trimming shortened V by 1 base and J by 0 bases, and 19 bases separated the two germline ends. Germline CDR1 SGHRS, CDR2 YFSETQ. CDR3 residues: CASSLRSRVDKANYGYTF. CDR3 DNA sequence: TGCGCCAGCAGCTTGAGATCCCGAGTTGACAAAGCTAACTATGGCTACACCTTC.

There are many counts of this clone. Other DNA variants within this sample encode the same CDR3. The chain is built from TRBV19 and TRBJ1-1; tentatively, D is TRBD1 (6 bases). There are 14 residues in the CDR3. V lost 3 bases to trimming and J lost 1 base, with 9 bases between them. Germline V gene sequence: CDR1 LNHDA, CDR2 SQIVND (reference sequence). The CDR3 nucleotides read TGTGCCAGTAGTATCCAGGGGCCGAACACTGAAGCTTTCTTT. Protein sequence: CASSIQGPNTEAFF.

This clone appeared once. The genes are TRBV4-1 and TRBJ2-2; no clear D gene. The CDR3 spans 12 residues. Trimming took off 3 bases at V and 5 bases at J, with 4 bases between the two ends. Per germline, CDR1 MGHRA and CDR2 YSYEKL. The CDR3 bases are TGCGCCAGCAGCCACCGTACCGGGGAGCTGTTTTTT. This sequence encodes CASSHRTGELFF.

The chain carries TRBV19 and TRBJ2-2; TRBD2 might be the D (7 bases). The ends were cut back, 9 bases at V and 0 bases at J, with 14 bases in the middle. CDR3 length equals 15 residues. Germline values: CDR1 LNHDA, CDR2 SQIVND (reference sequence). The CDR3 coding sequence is TGTGCCAGAGGGAAGGGGGGGCCGAACACCGGGGAGCTGTTTTTT. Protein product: CARGKGGPNTGELFF.

The CDR3: CAWGAPYEQYF. The CDR3 bases are TGCGCCTGGGGCGCACCCTACGAGCAGTACTTC. The chain carries TRBV23-1 and TRBJ2-7, with D perhaps TRBD1 (5 bases). TRBV23-1 is sorted into the ORF group, with uncertain function. The CDR3 covers 11 residues. V was trimmed by 11 bases and J by 2 bases, leaving 10 bases between them.

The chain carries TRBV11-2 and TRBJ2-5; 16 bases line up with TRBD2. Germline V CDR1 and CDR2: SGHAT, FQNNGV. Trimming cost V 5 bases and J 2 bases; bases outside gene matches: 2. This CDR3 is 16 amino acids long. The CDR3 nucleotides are TGTGCCAGCAGCCTGGGACTAGCGGGAGGGCAAGAGACCCAGTACTTC. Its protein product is CASSLGLAGGQETQYF.

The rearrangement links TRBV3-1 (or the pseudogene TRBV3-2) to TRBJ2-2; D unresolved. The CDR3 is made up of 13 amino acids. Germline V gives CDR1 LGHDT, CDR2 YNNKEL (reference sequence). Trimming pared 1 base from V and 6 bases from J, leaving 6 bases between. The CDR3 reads CASSQVHSGELFF. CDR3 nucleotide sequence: TGTGCCAGCAGCCAAGTCCATTCCGGGGAGCTGTTTTTT.

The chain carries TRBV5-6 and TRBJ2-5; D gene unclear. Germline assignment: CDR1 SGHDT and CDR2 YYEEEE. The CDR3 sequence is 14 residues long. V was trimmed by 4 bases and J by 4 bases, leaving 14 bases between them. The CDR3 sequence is CASSPSLPGETQYF. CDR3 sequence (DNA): TGTGCCAGCAGCCCTTCTCTACCTGGAGAGACCCAGTACTTC.

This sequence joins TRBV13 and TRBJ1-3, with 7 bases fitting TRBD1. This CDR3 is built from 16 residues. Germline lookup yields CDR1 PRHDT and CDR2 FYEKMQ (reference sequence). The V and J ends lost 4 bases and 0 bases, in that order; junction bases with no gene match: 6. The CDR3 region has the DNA TGTGCCAGCAGCTCGGGGACAGCCATCTCTGGAAACACCATATATTTT. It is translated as CASSSGTAISGNTIYF.

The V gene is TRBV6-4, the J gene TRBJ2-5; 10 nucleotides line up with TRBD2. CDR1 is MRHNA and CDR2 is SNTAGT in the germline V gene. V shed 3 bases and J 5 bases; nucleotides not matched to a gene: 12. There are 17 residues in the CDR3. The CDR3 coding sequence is TGTGCCAGCAGTGATCGGCTAGCGGGGGTTAAGGGGGAGACCCAGTACTTC. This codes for CASSDRLAGVKGETQYF.

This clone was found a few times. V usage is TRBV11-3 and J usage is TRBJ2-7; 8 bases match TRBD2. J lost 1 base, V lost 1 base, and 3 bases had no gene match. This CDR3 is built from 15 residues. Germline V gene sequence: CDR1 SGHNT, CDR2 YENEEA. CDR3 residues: CASSLGLAGSYEQYF. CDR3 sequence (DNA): TGTGCCAGCAGCTTAGGTCTAGCGGGTTCCTACGAGCAGTACTTC.

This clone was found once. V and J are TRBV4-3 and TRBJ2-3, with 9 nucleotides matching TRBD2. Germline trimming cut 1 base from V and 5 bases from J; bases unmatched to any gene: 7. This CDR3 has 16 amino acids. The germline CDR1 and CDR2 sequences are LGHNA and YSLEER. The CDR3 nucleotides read TGCGCCAGCAGCCAAGCCGGTAGCGGGGGCGAAGATACGCAGTATTTT. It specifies CASSQAGSGGEDTQYF.

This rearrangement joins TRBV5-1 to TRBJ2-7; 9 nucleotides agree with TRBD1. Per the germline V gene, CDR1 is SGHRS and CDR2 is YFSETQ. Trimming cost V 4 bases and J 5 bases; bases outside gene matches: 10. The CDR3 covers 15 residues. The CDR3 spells CASSRDGTGIDEQYF. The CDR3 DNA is TGCGCCAGCAGCCGAGACGGGACAGGGATTGACGAGCAGTACTTC.

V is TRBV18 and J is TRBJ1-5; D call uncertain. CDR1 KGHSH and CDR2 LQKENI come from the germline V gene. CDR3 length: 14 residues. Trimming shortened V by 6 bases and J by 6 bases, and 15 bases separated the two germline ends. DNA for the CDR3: TGTGCCAGCTCGCCTGACTCCAACGGTCAGCCCCAGCATTTT. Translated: CASSPDSNGQPQHF.